These 17 T cell receptor beta chains share one sample of origin, sequenced in a study of cytomegalovirus exposure and HLA in healthy donors. 13 Jbeta primers and 60 Vbeta primers were used for the PCR. TCRdb's table, derived via immunoSEQ multiplex PCR, lists solely in-frame clones and lacks some. The sample includes 130,000 to 150,000 clones, 80% to 90% of them seen just once. Sequenced material: PBMCs. The receptors were sampled from a boy younger than 10 in good health and CMV-seronegative.

This clone was seen just once. V usage is TRBV7-9 and J usage is TRBJ2-3, with 8 bases matching TRBD1. Germline CDR1 reads SEHNR; CDR2 reads FQNEAQ (reference sequence). The CDR3 is made up of 15 amino acids. With 4 bases clipped from V and 2 bases from J, the junction kept 5 bases outside the gene matches. The CDR3 region is CASSSRQGITDTQYF. For the CDR3, the DNA is TGTGCCAGCAGCTCCCGACAGGGGATCACAGATACGCAGTATTTT.

This rearrangement joins TRBV19 to TRBJ1-5, with D possibly matching TRBD1 (6 bases). The V gene's germline CDR1 is LNHDA and CDR2 SQIVND (reference sequence). Trimming cost V 1 base and J 6 bases, with 13 bases left between them. The CDR3 length is 15 residues. CDR3 amino acids: CASSIGTASGQPQHF. CDR3 bases: TGTGCCAGTAGTATAGGGACAGCCTCGGGTCAGCCCCAGCATTTT.

V is TRBV10-3 and J is TRBJ1-1; TRBD1 is a possible D gene (5 bases). V was pared by 3 bases and J by 0 bases, with 11 bases between. The CDR3 is made up of 15 amino acids. Germline CDR1 is ENHRY and CDR2 is SYGVKD. The CDR3: CAISDGEQVNTEAFF. The DNA of the CDR3 is TGTGCCATCAGTGATGGGGAACAGGTGAACACTGAAGCTTTCTTT.

The chain has TRBV5-4 and TRBJ1-4; unclear D gene. Trimming removed 2 bases at V and 8 bases at J, with 4 bases between. CDR3 size: 11 residues. Germline lookup yields CDR1 SGHNT and CDR2 YYREEE (reference sequence). CDR3 amino acids: CASSFEEKLFF. DNA for the CDR3: TGTGCCAGCAGCTTCGAGGAAAAACTGTTTTTT.

Worth noting for this clone: The DNA is omitted, as the CDR3 cannot be located on it reliably, and the CDR3 follows TCRdb's listing. The rearrangement links TRBV6-5 to TRBJ1-2. Germline V CDR1 and CDR2: MNHEY, SVGAGI. The CDR3 totals 11 residues, both ends included. The CDR3 sequence is CASSTSGGYTF.

This sequence joins TRBV19 and TRBJ1-1; TRBD1 aligns across 7 bases. Unmatched junction bases numbered 7, after V lost 5 bases and J lost 4 bases. CDR1 and CDR2 from the germline V gene are LNHDA and SQIVND (reference sequence). This CDR3 is 14 amino acids long. The DNA for the CDR3 is TGTGCCAGTAGTCCTCAGACAGGGTTCACTGAAGCTTTCTTT. Its protein is CASSPQTGFTEAFF.

This clone was recorded a few times. The genes are TRBV6-5 and TRBJ2-3, with D hard to call. Germline V gene data show CDR1 as MNHEY and CDR2 as SVGAGI. CDR3 length: 14 residues. The V gene lost 2 bases and the J gene lost 4 bases, with 10 bases spanning the gap. The CDR3 loop is CASSYGQIPDTQYF. The DNA for the CDR3 is TGTGCCAGCAGTTACGGCCAGATTCCAGATACGCAGTATTTT.

The V gene is TRBV7-9, the J gene TRBJ2-7; D uncertain. V was trimmed by 1 base and J by 4 bases, leaving 11 bases between them. CDR3 length: 14 residues. Germline loops: CDR1 SEHNR, CDR2 FQNEAQ (reference sequence). CDR3 region: CASSLVGSRYEQYF. CDR3 DNA sequence: TGTGCCAGCAGCTTAGTGGGCTCTCGATACGAGCAGTACTTC.

This chain joins TRBV19 and TRBJ1-5; 9 nucleotides line up with TRBD1. Germline trimming cut 4 bases from V and 5 bases from J; bases unmatched to any gene: 9. The CDR3 runs 16 residues. Germline V lookup: CDR1 LNHDA, CDR2 SQIVND (reference sequence). Written as DNA, the CDR3 is TGTGCCAGTAGTACAGGACAGGGGTTGAGGGATCAGCCCCAGCATTTT. As protein: CASSTGQGLRDQPQHF.

The chain carries TRBV25-1 and TRBJ1-3; D gene uncertain. CDR3 size: 17 residues. V was clipped by 4 bases and J by 4 bases, with 20 bases between them. The V gene's germline CDR1 is MGHDK and CDR2 SYGVNS. CDR3 loop: CASSGPGVRDPGNTIYF. The CDR3 DNA reads TGTGCCAGCAGTGGACCGGGAGTTAGGGATCCCGGAAACACCATATATTTT. Drawing the rest from reference TRBV25-1 and TRBJ1-3, the complete variable domain is EADIYQTPRYLVIGTGKKITLECSQTMGHDKMYWYQQDPGMELHLIHYSYGVNSTEKGDLSSESTVSRIRTEHFPLTLESARPSHTSQYLCASSGPGVRDPGNTIYFGEGSWLTVV.

The J gene is TRBJ2-5, the V gene TRBV29-1; 9 positions match TRBD1. The germline CDR1 and CDR2 sequences are SQVTM and ANQGSEA. The CDR3 covers 14 residues. The V segment lost 5 bases and the J segment 0 bases; nucleotides outside the gene matches: 4. CDR3 loop: CSVRQGGYQETQYF. CDR3 coding DNA: TGCAGCGTTAGACAGGGGGGGTACCAAGAGACCCAGTACTTC.

The chain is built from TRBV4-1 and TRBJ1-2, with 10 bases identical to TRBD1. The germline V gene has CDR1 MGHRA and CDR2 YSYEKL. V lost 0 bases, J lost 7 bases, and 14 bases stayed unmatched. The CDR3 contains 18 residues. DNA for the CDR3: TGCGCCAGCAGCCAAGATTATTGGACAGGGGGTTTAGGCTGTGGCTACACCTTC. Translated: CASSQDYWTGGLGCGYTF.

CDR3 in amino acids: CASSLGTGYGYTF. The CDR3 coding sequence is TGTGCCAGCAGCTTAGGGACAGGGTATGGCTACACCTTC. The chain recombines TRBV7-9 with TRBJ1-2; TRBD1 agrees at 8 bases. The germline gives CDR1 SEHNR, CDR2 FQNEAQ (reference sequence). The CDR3 loop spans 13 amino acids. V gave up 1 base and J gave up 5 bases; unmatched junction bases: 0.

This chain uses TRBV25-1 with TRBJ2-3; 7 bases are a match to TRBD2. The germline V gene encodes CDR1 MGHDK and CDR2 SYGVNS. The V gene end was trimmed by 5 bases and the J gene end by 2 bases; junction bases not matched to a gene: 1. This CDR3 is 13 amino acids long. The CDR3 nucleotides read TGTGCCAGCAGTAGCGGGGACACAGATACGCAGTATTTT. Translating gives CASSSGDTDTQYF.

The chain recombines TRBV5-4 with TRBJ1-6; D might be TRBD1 (5 bases). Trimming took off 5 bases at V and 9 bases at J, with 24 bases between the two ends. The CDR3 covers 17 residues. The V gene's germline CDR1 is SGHNT and CDR2 YYREEE (reference sequence). The DNA for the CDR3 is TGTGCCAGCAGTGCCCTTGCGGGGCAACCTTTGGGTTCACCCCTCCACTTT. This translates into CASSALAGQPLGSPLHF. Supplemented by reference TRBV5-4 and TRBJ1-6, the full variable domain reads ETGVTQSPTHLIKTRGQQVTLRCSSQSGHNTVSWYQQALGQGPQFIFQYYREEENGRGNFPPRFSGLQFPNYSSELNVNALELDDSALYLCASSALAGQPLGSPLHFGNGTRLTVT.

The chain combines TRBV19 with TRBJ2-7, with 8 nucleotides matching TRBD1. Trimming cost V 5 bases and J 4 bases; bases outside gene matches: 16. The V gene's germline CDR1 is LNHDA and CDR2 SQIVND (reference sequence). The CDR3 is 17 residues long. The CDR3 here is CASSVTGTGVSSYEQYF. Here the CDR3 DNA reads TGTGCCAGTAGTGTAACCGGGACAGGTGTTTCGTCGTACGAGCAGTACTTC.

The chain uses TRBV6-5 and TRBJ2-2; D uncertain. V dropped 6 bases and J dropped 5 bases, with 7 bases sitting between them. CDR1 is MNHEY, CDR2 SVGAGI, per germline. The CDR3 runs 12 residues. The CDR3 loop reads CASSKTTGELFF. The CDR3 DNA sequence: TGTGCCAGCAGCAAGACTACCGGGGAGCTGTTTTTT.